The clone carrying this T cell receptor beta chain was recorded at least ten times. What it binds is unknown. The CDR3 totals 16 residues. In germline, CDR1 is SQVTM, CDR2 ANQGSEA. V dropped 7 bases and J dropped 0; count of bases not matched to a gene: 12. The sample is drawn from a study of CD8 T cells in ankylosing spondylitis. General study results and limits: Previous work reported some of these motif variants in the synovial fluid and blood of reactive arthritis. Within ankylosing spondylitis blood, a TCR beta motif made up of eight highly homologous variants appeared to be characteristic. The authors reported significant enrichment of disease-linked clones in matched ankylosing spondylitis synovial fluid.

Each TCR beta library was made by quantitative 5'-RACE that incorporated molecular barcodes. TCRdb processed the 5' RACE reads anew with MiXCR; each CDR3 protein has one entry. Of 200,000 to 300,000 distinct CDR3 sequences listed, 8% to 9.5% were seen once; the top ten hold nearly 7%. This TCR came from a male donor with ankylosing spondylitis or in good health (not recorded which). Material: blood, either unsorted or a sorted T cell fraction (not recorded which). The J gene is TRBJ1-2, the V gene TRBV29-1, with TRBD1 matching 9 bases. The CDR3 sequence is CSAASTGGLANYGYTF. CDR3 DNA: TGCAGCGCTGCTTCGACAGGGGGTCTAGCTAACTATGGCTACACCTTC.